This TCR beta chain was sequenced for a study of cytomegalovirus exposure and HLA in healthy donors. The germline CDR1 and CDR2 sequences are SGDLS and YYNGEE. The junction had 5 bases not matched to a gene; V was cut back by 2 bases and J by 2 bases. The CDR3 extends over 16 amino acids. Regarding the study as a whole: With high specificity and sensitivity, the classifier reportedly diagnosed cytomegalovirus status. Generally TCR sequences proved uncommon, though certain public TCRs appeared in numerous donors. It was confirmed in vitro that three of the CMV-associated chains were specific for CMV antigens.

Turning to this clone: Its matching antigen is unknown.

The donors were members of the validation cohort, which comprised 120 subjects and was separate from the first cohort of 666 subjects. Some clones are missing from TCRdb's copy, which holds only in-frame ones; the method was immunoSEQ multiplex PCR. The profile shows 80,000 to 100,000 clones, around nine tenths of them singletons. This chain links TRBV9 with TRBJ2-2; 8 bases are shared with TRBD2. The sequenced sample consisted of PBMCs. This receptor was identified in a woman in her 30s in good health and CMV-seronegative. CDR3 residues: CASSVISGANTGELFF. CDR3 sequence (DNA): TGTGCCAGCAGCGTTATTAGCGGGGCTAACACCGGGGAGCTGTTTTTT.